The 24 T cell receptor beta chains presented below share a single source sample, sequenced in a study of T-cell memory formation after mild COVID-19. TCRdb re-derived calls from the 5' RACE reads in MiXCR, one entry per CDR3 protein. Here the sample spans approximately 410,000 distinct CDR3 sequences, more than 20% being singletons. The sample taken for sequencing was PBMCs or a T cell subset sorted from them (not recorded which). The origin of the receptors is an adult woman who had mild COVID-19 (a few samples of this study predate the infection). Cell type and time point are not known.

This clonotype was seen many times. The chain has TRBV12-3 or TRBV12-4 and TRBJ2-3; no firm D call. The CDR3 loop spans 13 amino acids. The V and J ends lost 1 base and 4 bases respectively, with 6 bases between them. This CDR3 is CASSLGPADTQYF. The CDR3 DNA reads TGTGCCAGCAGTTTAGGCCCGGCAGATACGCAGTATTTT.

The chain recombines TRBV6-4 with TRBJ2-2, with TRBD1 as a possible D gene (6 bases). V lost 4 bases and J lost 3, with 6 bases in between. Per germline, CDR1 MRHNA and CDR2 SNTAGT. There are 13 residues in the CDR3. This CDR3 is CASSGQDTGELFF. CDR3 bases: TGTGCCAGCAGTGGACAGGACACCGGGGAGCTGTTTTTT.

Only a few counts were recorded for this clonotype. This chain uses TRBV7-2 with TRBJ1-5, with 10 nucleotides matching TRBD1. V was pared by 5 bases and J by 4 bases, with 5 bases of the junction left unmatched. This CDR3 is built from 15 residues. Per germline, CDR1 SGHTA and CDR2 FQGNSA. The CDR3 DNA reads as TGTGCCAGCAGCATAGGACAGGGGGTAAATCAGCCCCAGCATTTT. This sequence encodes CASSIGQGVNQPQHF.

The rearrangement uses TRBV9 and TRBJ2-7; the D gene is possibly TRBD1 (5 bases). The CDR3 is 16 amino acids. Germline V lookup: CDR1 SGDLS, CDR2 YYNGEE. Trimming took off 4 bases at V and 4 bases at J, with 21 bases between the two ends. The CDR3 DNA follows: TGTGCCAGCAGCCCTAGTCAGGGAATAGGGGTTTACGAGCAGTACTTC. The encoded protein is CASSPSQGIGVYEQYF.

The table lists this clonotype with a few counts. The chain uses TRBV7-8 and TRBJ2-1, with 9 bases lining up with TRBD2. This CDR3 comprises 15 residues. Germline trimming cut 3 bases from V and 9 bases from J; bases unmatched to any gene: 9. Germline CDR1 and CDR2: SGHVS and FQNEAQ. CDR3 residues: CASSFSGGLRGEQFF. DNA for the CDR3: TGTGCCAGCAGCTTTAGCGGGGGCCTCCGGGGTGAGCAGTTCTTC.

The genes are TRBV7-2 and TRBJ2-1; 7 bases fit TRBD2. With V trimmed by 2 bases and J by 6 bases, 4 bases remained unmatched. Per the germline V gene, CDR1 is SGHTA and CDR2 is FQGNSA. This CDR3 spans 14 amino acids. The DNA of the CDR3 is TGTGCCAGCAGCTTACGGGACTATTTCAATGAGCAGTTCTTC. It codes for CASSLRDYFNEQFF.

V usage is TRBV28 and J usage is TRBJ1-1; TRBD1 might be the D (6 bases). Trimming removed 2 bases at V and 1 base at J, with 8 bases between. This CDR3 region has 14 residues. Germline loops: CDR1 MDHEN, CDR2 SYDVKM. CDR3 amino acids: CASSLTGSNTEAFF. The CDR3 bases are TGTGCCAGCAGTTTAACAGGGTCGAACACTGAAGCTTTCTTT.

The sample holds a few counts of this clonotype. The rearrangement uses TRBV18 and TRBJ2-1; D not certain. Trimming stripped 5 bases from V and 10 bases from J, with 9 bases between. In germline, CDR1 is KGHSH, CDR2 LQKENI. The CDR3 is 11 residues long. CDR3 nucleotide sequence: TGTGCCAGCTCAGCGGCATACGAGCAGTTCTTC. Translation: CASSAAYEQFF.

This rearrangement joins TRBV6-5 to TRBJ1-4; possible D gene TRBD1, 5 bases. Germline-derived CDR1 and CDR2 are MNHEY and SVGAGI. Deletions cut 0 bases from V and 0 bases from J, with 11 bases between. The CDR3 consists of 17 residues. CDR3 sequence: CASSYSWGRATNEKLFF. CDR3 nucleotides: TGTGCCAGCAGTTACTCCTGGGGCCGCGCAACTAATGAAAAACTGTTTTTT.

This clonotype was counted only a few times. This chain joins TRBV12-3 or TRBV12-4 and TRBJ2-7; weak D call: TRBD1 (6 bases). This CDR3 has 12 amino acids. Trimming removed 9 bases from V and 3 bases from J, with 12 bases in between. The CDR3 spells CASMTGYYEQYF. In DNA form, the CDR3 reads TGTGCCAGTATGACAGGATACTACGAGCAGTACTTC.

This clonotype was seen a handful of times. The V call is TRBV10-3, the J call TRBJ2-7; tentative D call: TRBD2 (5 bases). Per germline, CDR1 ENHRY and CDR2 SYGVKD. The germline V and J ends were trimmed by 7 bases and 4 bases, with 8 bases remaining between them. This CDR3 has 11 residues. CDR3 protein: CAITERYEQYF. The CDR3 DNA is TGTGCCATCACCGAGCGGTACGAGCAGTACTTC.

This chain links TRBV4-1 with TRBJ2-5; 10 positions agree with TRBD2. Germline V gene data show CDR1 as MGHRA and CDR2 as YSYEKL. The CDR3 is 18 residues long. V trimming: 0 bases; J trimming: 2 bases; junction bases outside the gene matches: 9. The CDR3 sequence: CASSQDPAGLADQETQYF. DNA of the CDR3: TGCGCCAGCAGCCAAGACCCCGCAGGACTAGCGGATCAAGAGACCCAGTACTTC.

The chain recombines TRBV9 with TRBJ2-3; D may be TRBD2 (6 bases). V was clipped by 3 bases and J by 2 bases, with 22 bases between them. Germline CDR1 is SGDLS and CDR2 is YYNGEE. The CDR3 contains 18 residues. DNA of the CDR3: TGTGCCAGCAGCGCCCCGACCGGGGACTCGATCTACACAGATACGCAGTATTTT. Its translation is CASSAPTGDSIYTDTQYF.

V and J are TRBV11-2 and TRBJ2-5, with 9 bases fitting TRBD1. Trimming cost V 0 bases and J 6 bases; bases outside gene matches: 11. Germline CDR1 reads SGHAT; CDR2 reads FQNNGV. The CDR3 is made up of 17 amino acids. CDR3 sequence reads: CASSLEGGTGSWQTQYF. CDR3 coding DNA: TGTGCCAGCAGCTTAGAGGGAGGGACAGGGTCTTGGCAGACCCAGTACTTC.

This clonotype was picked up many times. V gene TRBV2 combines with J gene TRBJ2-5, with unresolved D. This CDR3 comprises 13 residues. Germline assignment: CDR1 SNHLY and CDR2 FYNNEI. The V end was cut by 8 bases, the J end by 5 bases, with 15 bases between. As DNA, the CDR3 is TGTGCCAGCTTAGTGAGTAACATGGAGACCCAGTACTTC. Its protein is CASLVSNMETQYF.

This sequence joins TRBV7-2 and TRBJ1-1; TRBD1 agrees at 8 bases. In germline, CDR1 is SGHTA, CDR2 FQGNSA. The CDR3 is 15 amino acids. V lost 6 bases, J lost 4 bases, and 10 bases stayed unmatched. The CDR3 region has the DNA TGTGCCAGCAGAAGGGCAGGGGGCATGGGCACTGAAGCTTTCTTT. It encodes CASRRAGGMGTEAFF.

This clonotype was observed a handful of times. J is TRBJ2-1 and V is TRBV6-2 or TRBV6-3, with D possibly TRBD1 on 6 matching bases. CDR1 and CDR2 (germline): MNHEY, SVGEGT. Trimming took 2 bases from V and 15 from J, leaving 14 bases between them. The CDR3 spans 12 residues. The CDR3 DNA reads as TGTGCCAGCAGTTACGGGGGCCTATCGACGTTCTTC. Amino acid sequence: CASSYGGLSTFF.

This clonotype was picked up a small number of times. The chain couples TRBV15 to TRBJ2-7; D may be TRBD2 (6 bases). The CDR3 has 12 residues. Trimming cost V 5 bases and J 4 bases, with 9 bases left between them. In germline, CDR1 is LNHNV, CDR2 YYDKDF (reference sequence). As DNA, the CDR3 is TGTGCCACCAGCGGGGGGAGATACGAGCAGTACTTC. It codes for CATSGGRYEQYF.

This clonotype was recorded a few times. This chain links TRBV5-1 with TRBJ1-1; D remains ambiguous. The germline CDR1 and CDR2 sequences are SGHRS and YFSETQ. With 0 bases removed from V and 8 bases from J, the gap between germline ends came to 8 bases. The CDR3 consists of 12 residues. CDR3 sequence: CASSLERGEAFF. In nucleotides, the CDR3 is TGCGCCAGCAGCTTGGAGCGTGGAGAAGCTTTCTTT.

At least ten counts were recorded for this clonotype. The rearrangement uses TRBV3-1 and TRBJ2-5; D is ambiguous. V lost 2 bases, J lost 4 bases, and 8 bases lay in between. This CDR3 comprises 13 residues. CDR1 is LGHDT, CDR2 YNNKEL, per germline (reference sequence). This CDR3 reads CASSQSIRETQYF. The CDR3 DNA follows: TGTGCCAGCAGCCAAAGCATACGAGAGACCCAGTACTTC.

The rearrangement uses TRBV7-9 and TRBJ2-7, with a weak D call TRBD2 (6 bases). Germline V CDR1 and CDR2: SEHNR, FQNEAQ (reference sequence). Trimming left V 4 bases short and J 1 base short, with 11 bases between. The CDR3 spans 14 residues. The CDR3 loop reads CASSSSASSYEQYF. DNA for the CDR3: TGTGCCAGCAGCTCTAGCGCTTCATCCTACGAGCAGTACTTC. Looking up the rest from reference TRBV7-9 and TRBJ2-7 gives the full variable domain: DTGVSQNPRHKITKRGQNVTFRCDPISEHNRLYWYRQTLGQGPEFLTYFQNEAQLEKSRLLSDRFSAERPKGSFSTLEIQRTEQGDSAMYLCASSSSASSYEQYFGPGTRLTVT.

This clonotype appeared once. This chain connects TRBV12-3 or TRBV12-4 to TRBJ1-2; maybe TRBD1 (5 bases). There are 12 residues in the CDR3. Trimming removed 6 bases at V and 4 bases at J, with 9 bases between. CDR3 DNA: TGTGCCAGCAGATCCGACAGCTATGGCTACACCTTC. Protein sequence: CASRSDSYGYTF.

The rearrangement uses TRBV15 and TRBJ2-7; no clear D gene. The CDR3 spans 12 residues. Deletions cut 0 bases from V and 6 bases from J, with 6 bases between. Germline CDR1 is LNHNV and CDR2 is YYDKDF (reference sequence). CDR3 DNA sequence: TGTGCCACCAGCAGAGAATCGACCGAGCAGTACTTC. Translation gives CATSRESTEQYF.

A few counts support this clonotype. This chain joins TRBV20-1 and TRBJ1-1; D ambiguous. The germline gives CDR1 DFQATT, CDR2 SNEGSKA (reference sequence). The CDR3 contains 15 residues. V lost 3 bases and J 2 bases, leaving 16 bases between the germline ends. Here the CDR3 reads CSARYGSGGNTEAFF. The CDR3 DNA reads TGCAGTGCTAGGTATGGTTCGGGCGGTAACACTGAAGCTTTCTTT.